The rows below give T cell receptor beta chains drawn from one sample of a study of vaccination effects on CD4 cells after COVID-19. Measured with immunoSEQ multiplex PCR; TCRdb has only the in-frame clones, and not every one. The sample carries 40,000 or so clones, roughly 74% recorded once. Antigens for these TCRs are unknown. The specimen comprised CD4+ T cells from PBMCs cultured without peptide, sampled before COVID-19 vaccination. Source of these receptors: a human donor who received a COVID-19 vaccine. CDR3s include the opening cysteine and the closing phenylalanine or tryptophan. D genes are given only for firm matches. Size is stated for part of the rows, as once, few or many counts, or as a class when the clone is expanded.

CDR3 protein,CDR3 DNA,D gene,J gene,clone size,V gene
CASSWTTYGTANSPLHF,TGTGCCAGCAGCTGGACAACCTACGGGACGGCGAATTCACCCCTCCACTTT,NA,TRBJ1-6,NA,TRBV5-6
CASRRAGGDYGYTF,TGTGCCAGCAGACGTGCGGGGGGCGACTATGGCTACACCTTC,NA,TRBJ1-2,NA,TRBV6-5
CAITNTGTGVDEQFF,TGTGCCATCACAAACACCGGGACAGGGGTGGATGAGCAGTTCTTC,TRBD1,TRBJ2-1,NA,TRBV10-3
CASSDRGDQPQHF,TGTGCCAGCAGTGACAGGGGGGATCAGCCCCAGCATTTT,TRBD1,TRBJ1-5,NA,TRBV6-1
CASRRVDSLNQPQHF,TGTGCCAGCAGACGAGTTGACAGCCTTAATCAGCCCCAGCATTTT,NA,TRBJ1-5,NA,TRBV4-2
CASSADSWAYEQYF,TGTGCCAGCAGCGCCGACAGTTGGGCATACGAGCAGTACTTC,NA,TRBJ2-7,few,TRBV5-4
CASSRDWTSYEQYF,TGTGCCAGCAGCCGGGACTGGACCTCCTACGAGCAGTACTTC,NA,TRBJ2-7,NA,TRBV11-2
CASSITGTPLIYEQYF,TGTGCCAGTAGTATCACAGGGACACCCCTTATCTACGAGCAGTACTTC,NA,TRBJ2-7,NA,TRBV19
CTARFQYF,TGCACCGCAAGGTTTCAGTACTTC,NA,TRBJ2-7,NA,TRBV20-1
CASSLGSAGKVYGYTF,TGTGCCAGCAGCTTGGGGAGCGCAGGGAAGGTCTATGGCTACACCTTC,NA,TRBJ1-2,NA,TRBV5-4
CSVEGGAPFNEKLFF,TGCAGCGTTGAAGGAGGGGCGCCTTTTAATGAAAAACTGTTTTTT,NA,TRBJ1-4,NA,TRBV29-1
CASSFRGMTYNEQFF,TGTGCCAGCAGTTTCCGAGGTATGACGTACAATGAGCAGTTCTTC,NA,TRBJ2-1,NA,TRBV6-5
CAWSDTFSYEQYF,TGTGCCTGGAGTGACACGTTCTCCTACGAGCAGTACTTC,NA,TRBJ2-7,NA,TRBV30
CASCRETGELFF,TGTGCCAGCTGCAGGGAAACCGGGGAGCTGTTTTTT,NA,TRBJ2-2,few,TRBV7-2
CASSYDWTGSSYGYTF,TGTGCCAGCAGTTACGACTGGACAGGGTCGTCCTATGGCTACACCTTC,TRBD1,TRBJ1-2,NA,TRBV6-2/TRBV6-3
CASSLLQLSTEAFF,TGTGCCAGCAGTTTATTGCAACTATCCACTGAAGCTTTCTTT,NA,TRBJ1-1,NA,TRBV28
CASSPLSGTGNSGNTIYF,TGTGCCAGCTCACCCTTGTCCGGGACAGGGAACTCTGGAAACACCATATATTTT,TRBD1,TRBJ1-3,NA,TRBV18
CATSLDRVTYEQYF,TGTGCCACCAGCCTGGACAGGGTCACCTACGAGCAGTACTTC,TRBD1,TRBJ2-7,NA,TRBV15
CASSVGTRGREQYF,TGTGCCAGCAGCGTCGGGACTCGGGGACGCGAGCAGTACTTC,NA,TRBJ2-7,NA,TRBV7-8
CASSLITGNNEQFF,TGTGCCAGCAGCTTAATTACAGGGAACAATGAGCAGTTCTTC,NA,TRBJ2-1,NA,TRBV7-8
CASSPFVSNQPQHF,TGTGCCAGCAGCCCATTCGTCAGCAATCAGCCCCAGCATTTT,NA,TRBJ1-5,NA,TRBV28
CASSSGSGGTDTQYF,TGTGCCAGTAGTAGTGGTAGCGGGGGCACAGATACGCAGTATTTT,TRBD2,TRBJ2-3,NA,TRBV19
CASSREGSNSPLHF,TGTGCCAGCTCCCGGGAAGGGAGCAATTCACCCCTCCACTTT,NA,TRBJ1-6,NA,TRBV18
CASSPGGLGGYTF,TGTGCCAGCAGCCCGGGCGGGTTGGGGGGCTACACCTTC,NA,TRBJ1-2,NA,TRBV13
CASSPRDRGTYEQYF,TGTGCCAGCAGTCCCCGGGACAGGGGGACCTACGAGCAGTACTTC,TRBD1,TRBJ2-7,NA,TRBV6-6
CATPSQGSNYGYTF,TGTGCCACCCCCAGCCAGGGCAGCAACTATGGCTACACCTTC,NA,TRBJ1-2,NA,TRBV28
CAWSISAVLAGGPRTDTQYF,TGTGCCTGGAGTATAAGTGCGGTACTAGCGGGGGGGCCCCGCACAGATACGCAGTATTTT,TRBD2,TRBJ2-3,NA,TRBV30
CASSRIPQATEAFF,TGTGCCAGCTCACGAATCCCACAGGCCACTGAAGCTTTCTTT,NA,TRBJ1-1,NA,TRBV18
CATSDRRGYNSPLHF,TGTGCCACCAGCGATCGACGCGGGTATAATTCACCCCTCCACTTT,NA,TRBJ1-6,NA,TRBV15
CASSQKLVDRRAGTQYF,TGTGCCAGCAGCCAAAAGTTGGTAGATCGGCGGGCGGGTACGCAGTATTTT,NA,TRBJ2-3,NA,TRBV16
CAIRPTDREETQYF,TGTGCCATCAGACCTACGGACAGGGAGGAGACCCAGTACTTC,TRBD1,TRBJ2-5,medium-sized,TRBV10-3
CASRSGSNQPQHF,TGTGCCAGCAGGTCAGGGTCCAATCAGCCCCAGCATTTT,NA,TRBJ1-5,NA,TRBV28
CASSPSTSGSYEQFF,TGTGCCAGCAGTCCATCGACTAGCGGGAGTTATGAGCAGTTCTTC,TRBD2,TRBJ2-1,NA,TRBV6-5
CASSQEGGGNQPQHF,TGCGCCAGCAGCCAAGAGGGAGGGGGCAATCAGCCCCAGCATTTT,NA,TRBJ1-5,NA,TRBV4-1
CASSLDRGETQYF,TGTGCCAGCAGTCTGGACAGGGGGGAGACCCAGTACTTC,TRBD1,TRBJ2-5,NA,TRBV27
CASSLGAGTGTYNEQFF,TGCGCCAGCAGCTTGGGGGCTGGGACAGGGACCTACAATGAGCAGTTCTTC,TRBD1,TRBJ2-1,few,TRBV5-1
CASSLGAGVDTEAFF,TGCGCCAGCAGCTTGGGGGCAGGGGTGGACACTGAAGCTTTCTTT,NA,TRBJ1-1,NA,TRBV5-1
CASSFYRGLSYEQYF,TGTGCCAGCAGTTTTTATAGGGGCCTCTCCTACGAGCAGTACTTC,NA,TRBJ2-7,NA,TRBV28
CASSPLDTGELFF,TGTGCCAGCAGCCCTCTGGACACCGGGGAGCTGTTTTTT,NA,TRBJ2-2,few,TRBV3-1/TRBV3-2
CASSQGAAGNSNQPQHF,TGTGCCAGCAGCCAAGGGGCCGCAGGGAATAGCAATCAGCCCCAGCATTTT,NA,TRBJ1-5,NA,TRBV4-2
CATSEVPISYEQYF,TGTGCCACCAGCGAGGTCCCTATCTCCTACGAGCAGTACTTC,NA,TRBJ2-7,NA,TRBV15
CASRRQGRAFF,TGTGCCAGCAGACGACAGGGCAGAGCTTTCTTT,TRBD1,TRBJ1-1,NA,TRBV6-5
CASSHEQGLVNEQFF,TGTGCCAGCAGCCACGAACAAGGTCTGGTCAATGAGCAGTTCTTC,NA,TRBJ2-1,NA,TRBV4-2